The clone carrying this T cell receptor (beta chain) was recorded a few times. The data were obtained in a study of blood T cells in healthy people across ages. A second about 6 to 12 cycle PCR used barcoded and J-beta primers. Using its own MiXCR run on the 5' RACE reads, TCRdb lists one record per CDR3 protein. Among almost 1 million distinct CDR3 sequences, roughly half were seen once, and the ten largest hold about 22%. The CDR3 is 15 amino acids. Per germline, CDR1 SQVTM and CDR2 ANQGSEA. Losses at the gene ends were 4 bases for V and 1 base for J; bases not matched to a gene: 5. The source of this sequence is a woman in her sixties in good health. Source material: blood. The rearrangement links TRBV29-1 to TRBJ2-4; TRBD2 agrees at 9 bases. The CDR3 sequence: CSVAPSGIAKNIQYF. The CDR3 DNA is TGCAGCGTTGCGCCTAGCGGGATCGCCAAAAACATTCAGTACTTC.